The 5 T cell receptor beta chains presented below share a single source sample, sequenced in a study of blood T cells in healthy people across ages. Together with a sample-barcoded 5' primer, a J-beta primer mix was included in a second PCR lasting roughly 6 to 12 cycles. MiXCR, run by TCRdb on the 5' RACE reads, gives a single entry per CDR3 protein. The table shows under 2,000,000 distinct CDR3 sequences, with less than 50% occurring only once. The sequenced sample consisted of blood. The receptors originated from a woman in her thirties or forties in good health.

The chain joins TRBV11-2 to TRBJ1-2; the D is unclear. Germline CDR1 reads SGHAT; CDR2 reads FQNNGV. Deletions cut 0 bases from V and 0 bases from J, with 14 bases between. This CDR3 region has 17 residues. This CDR3 is CASSLDWVDGTNYGYTF. In DNA, the CDR3 is TGTGCCAGCAGCTTAGATTGGGTGGACGGTACTAACTATGGCTACACCTTC.

Turning to this clonotype: A much larger clone lies a single base off, so this may be a read error. The chain recombines TRBV7-9 with TRBJ2-5, with D hard to call. The CDR3 is made up of 13 amino acids. Germline V lookup: CDR1 SEHNR, CDR2 FQNEAQ (reference sequence). CDR3 DNA sequence: TGTGTCAGCAGCTTATCCATGCAAGAGACCCAGTACTTC. Translating gives CVSSLSMQETQYF.

The chain joins TRBV28 to TRBJ2-4; 9 nucleotides line up with TRBD1. Matching the DNA end better, TRBJ2-5 makes the J call doubtful. The CDR3 totals 18 residues. Germline V gene lookup returns CDR1 MDHEN and CDR2 SYDVKM. Here the CDR3 reads CASFTVLGTDRGLETQYF. The CDR3 region has the DNA TGTGCCAGCTTTACCGTTCTTGGGACGGACAGGGGTTTGGAGACCCAGTACTTC.

The CDR3 sequence is CASSHLPYEQYF. DNA of the CDR3: TGTGCCAGCAGTCATCTCCCCTACGAGCAGTACTTC. V and J are TRBV6-1 and TRBJ2-7; D remains unclear. CDR1 is MNHNS and CDR2 is SASEGT in the germline V gene. CDR3 length: 12 amino acids. Trimming took off 5 bases at V and 2 bases at J, with 7 bases between the two ends.

V is TRBV6-5 and J is TRBJ2-1; D may be TRBD2 (6 bases). V lost 0 bases, J lost 8 bases, and 17 bases lay in between. CDR1 MNHEY and CDR2 SVGAGI come from the germline V gene. The CDR3 spans 16 residues. The CDR3 is CASSYSIPGLSDEQFF. CDR3 sequence (DNA): TGTGCCAGCAGTTACTCGATTCCGGGACTGAGCGATGAGCAGTTCTTC.